A single T cell receptor beta chain is shown here with its context. Its antigen remains unidentified. With 60 Vbeta and 13 Jbeta primers, the PCR was carried out. Method: immunoSEQ multiplex PCR; TCRdb's copy keeps in-frame clones and lacks some. The top ten clones hold 1.5% to 2% of a sample with roughly 150,000 clones, 70% of them seen once. The sample originates from a study of cytomegalovirus exposure and HLA in healthy donors. Study-wide findings and caveats: CMV serostatus was the sole immune exposure data available. A later analysis found common viral pathogens apparently linked to several of the most significant clusters. In a later analysis, around 18,000 TCR beta sequences were associated with HLA alleles at 0.05 false discovery rate.

The junction had 4 bases not matched to a gene; V was cut back by 10 bases and J by 2 bases. This CDR3 contains 13 residues. Germline lookup yields CDR1 MNHNS and CDR2 SASEGT. The clonotype comes from a woman aged 30 to 39 in good health and CMV-seronegative. The sample was PBMCs. The V call is TRBV6-1, the J call TRBJ2-7, with 11 bases aligning to TRBD2. Written as DNA, the CDR3 is TGTGCCATCGGGACTAGCGGTCCCTACGAGCAGTACTTC. Translating it yields CAIGTSGPYEQYF.